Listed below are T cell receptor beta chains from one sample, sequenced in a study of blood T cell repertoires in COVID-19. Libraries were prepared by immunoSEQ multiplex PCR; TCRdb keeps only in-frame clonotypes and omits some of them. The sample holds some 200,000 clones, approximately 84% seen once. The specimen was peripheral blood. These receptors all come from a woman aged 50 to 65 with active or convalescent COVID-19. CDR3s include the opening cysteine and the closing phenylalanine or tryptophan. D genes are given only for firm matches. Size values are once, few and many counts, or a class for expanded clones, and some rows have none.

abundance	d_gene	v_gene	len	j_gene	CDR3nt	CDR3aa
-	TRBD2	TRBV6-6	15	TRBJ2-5	TGTGCCAGCAGCCGGGGGGTTCTACTCGAAGAGACCCAGTACTTC	CASSRGVLLEETQYF
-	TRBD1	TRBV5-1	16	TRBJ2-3	TGCGCCAGCAGTTCCGGGACAGGGAGGGGCACAGATACGCAGTATTTT	CASSSGTGRGTDTQYF
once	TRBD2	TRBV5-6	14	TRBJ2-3	TGTGCCAGCCACCTAGCGGGAGTGGCAGATACGCAGTATTTT	CASHLAGVADTQYF
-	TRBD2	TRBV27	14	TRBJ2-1	TGTGCCAGCAGTTTGGGACTAGCGGGGGGTGAGCAGTTCTTC	CASSLGLAGGEQFF
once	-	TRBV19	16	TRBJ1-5	TGTGCCAGTAGTATAGGGCGGGGGTATAGCAATCAGCCCCAGCATTTT	CASSIGRGYSNQPQHF
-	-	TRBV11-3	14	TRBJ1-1	TGTGCCAGCAGCTTGGGGGCGACAAACACTGAAGCTTTCTTT	CASSLGATNTEAFF
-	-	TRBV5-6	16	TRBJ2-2	TGTGCCAGCAGCTTGAAGGGGGCGGGAATAACCGGGGAGCTGTTTTTT	CASSLKGAGITGELFF
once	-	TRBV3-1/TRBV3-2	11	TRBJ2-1	TGTGCCAGCAGCCAAAAGCATGAGCAGTTCTTC	CASSQKHEQFF
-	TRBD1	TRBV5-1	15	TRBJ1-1	TGCGCCAGCAGCCAGAGACAGGGCGTGAACACTGAAGCTTTCTTT	CASSQRQGVNTEAFF
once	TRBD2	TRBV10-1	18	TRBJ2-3	TGCGCCAGCAGTGAGTCAGTGGGACTAGCGGGGTTCGCAGATACGCAGTATTTT	CASSESVGLAGFADTQYF
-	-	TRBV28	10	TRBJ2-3	TGTGCCAGCCCCGTGGATACGCAGTATTTT	CASPVDTQYF
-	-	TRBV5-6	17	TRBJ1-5	TGTGCCAGCAGCTTGAGGCGGAATACCTATAGCAATCAGCCCCAGCATTTT	CASSLRRNTYSNQPQHF
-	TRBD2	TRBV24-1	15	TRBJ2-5	TGTGCCACCAGTGATCATAGCGGGAGTCGGGAGACCCAGTACTTC	CATSDHSGSRETQYF
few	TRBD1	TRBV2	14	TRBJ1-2	TGTGCCAGCAGGGGGGACAGCTCTACCTATGGCTACACCTTC	CASRGDSSTYGYTF
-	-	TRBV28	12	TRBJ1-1	TGTGCCAGCGGCCCGGGCAGCGGGGAAGCTTTCTTT	CASGPGSGEAFF
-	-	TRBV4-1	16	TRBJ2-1	TGCGCCAGCAGCCAAGGTACCGGACTGGCCGAGAATGAGCAGTTCTTC	CASSQGTGLAENEQFF
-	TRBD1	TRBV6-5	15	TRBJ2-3	TGTGCCAGCAGTTACCGGGACAGGCGTAAAGATACGCAGTATTTT	CASSYRDRRKDTQYF
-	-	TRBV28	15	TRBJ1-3	TGTGCCAGCACTAGGCGGGATTCCTCTGGAAACACCATATATTTT	CASTRRDSSGNTIYF
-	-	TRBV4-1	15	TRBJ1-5	TGCGCCAGCAGCCAATCGGGGGTCGGTAATCAGCCCCAGCATTTT	CASSQSGVGNQPQHF
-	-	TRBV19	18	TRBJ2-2	TGTGCCAGTATTTTTAGCCACCCGAGCGGGCGTATCACCGGGGAGCTGTTTTTT	CASIFSHPSGRITGELFF
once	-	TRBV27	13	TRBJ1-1	TGTGCCAGCAGTTTTTTCCTAAACACTGAAGCTTTCTTT	CASSFFLNTEAFF
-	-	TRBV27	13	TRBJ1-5	TGTGCCAGCAGACAGGTTCCGAATCAGCCCCAGCATTTT	CASRQVPNQPQHF
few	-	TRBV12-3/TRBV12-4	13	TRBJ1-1	TGTGCCAGCAGTTTAACAGGAGCCACTGAAGCTTTCTTT	CASSLTGATEAFF
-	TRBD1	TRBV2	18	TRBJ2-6	TGTGCCAGCAGTGCGGGACAGGGTAGACACTCTGGGGCCAACGTCCTGACTTTC	CASSAGQGRHSGANVLTF